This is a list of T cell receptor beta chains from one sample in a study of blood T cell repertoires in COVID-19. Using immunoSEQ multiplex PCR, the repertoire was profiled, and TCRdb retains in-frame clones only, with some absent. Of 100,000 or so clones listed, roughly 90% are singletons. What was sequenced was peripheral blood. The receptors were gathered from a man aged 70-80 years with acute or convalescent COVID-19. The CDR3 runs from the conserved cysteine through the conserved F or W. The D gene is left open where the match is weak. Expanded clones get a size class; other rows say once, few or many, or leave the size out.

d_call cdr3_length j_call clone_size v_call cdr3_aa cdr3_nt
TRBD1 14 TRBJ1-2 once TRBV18 CASTGQGANYGYTF TGTGCCAGCACTGGACAGGGCGCTAACTATGGCTACACCTTC
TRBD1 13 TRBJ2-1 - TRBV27 CASRSTGSAEQFF TGTGCCAGCAGATCGACAGGGTCGGCTGAGCAGTTCTTC
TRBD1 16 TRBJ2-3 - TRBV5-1 CASSHTPGQVRDTQYF TGCGCCAGCAGTCACACCCCGGGACAGGTGAGAGATACGCAGTATTTT
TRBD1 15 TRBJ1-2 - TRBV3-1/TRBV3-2 CASSYQGASNYGYTF TGTGCCAGCAGCTATCAGGGGGCGTCGAACTATGGCTACACCTTC
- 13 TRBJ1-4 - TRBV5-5 CASRQTANEKLFF TGTGCCAGCAGGCAAACGGCTAATGAAAAACTGTTTTTT
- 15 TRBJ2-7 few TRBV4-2 CASSQVVAGAYEQYF TGTGCCAGCAGCCAAGTGGTGGCGGGTGCCTACGAGCAGTACTTC
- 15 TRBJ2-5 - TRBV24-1 CATSGRGALQETQYF TGTGCCACCAGTGGTCGGGGGGCGTTACAAGAGACCCAGTACTTC
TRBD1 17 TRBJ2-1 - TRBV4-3 CASSQDRTGELYNEQFF TGCGCCAGCAGCCAAGATAGGACAGGGGAGCTGTACAATGAGCAGTTCTTC
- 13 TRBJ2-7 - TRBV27 CASSLSSGHEQYF TGTGCCAGCAGTTTAAGCTCAGGGCACGAGCAGTACTTC
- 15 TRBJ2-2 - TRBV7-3 CASSHDGGNTGELFF TGTGCCAGCAGCCACGACGGGGGGAACACCGGGGAGCTGTTTTTT
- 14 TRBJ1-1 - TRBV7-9 CASSLVVRNTEAFF TGTGCCAGCAGCTTAGTAGTGCGGAACACTGAAGCTTTCTTT
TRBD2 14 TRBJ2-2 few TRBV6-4 CASSEGLNTGELFF TGTGCCAGCAGTGAGGGACTAAACACCGGGGAGCTGTTTTTT
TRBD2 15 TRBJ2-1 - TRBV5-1 CASSLAASGYNEQFF TGCGCCAGCAGCTTGGCGGCTAGCGGGTACAATGAGCAGTTCTTC
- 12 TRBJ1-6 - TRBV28 CASRDPDTPLHF TGTGCCAGCAGGGACCCGGACACACCCCTCCACTTT
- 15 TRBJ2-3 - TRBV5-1 CASSLGRGGGDTQYF TGCGCCAGCAGCTTGGGCAGGGGCGGAGGAGATACGCAGTATTTT
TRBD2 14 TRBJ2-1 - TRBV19 CASSISRTSNEQFF TGTGCCAGTAGTATCTCCCGGACTAGTAATGAGCAGTTCTTC
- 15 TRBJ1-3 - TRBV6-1 CASSEGGRAGNTIYF TGTGCCAGCAGTGAAGGTGGGAGAGCTGGAAACACCATATATTTT
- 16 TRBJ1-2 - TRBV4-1 CASSQAEGGINYGYTF TGCGCCAGCAGCCAAGCGGAGGGGGGGATTAACTATGGCTACACCTTC
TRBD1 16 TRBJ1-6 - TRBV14 CASSQDRAYRNSPLHF TGTGCCAGCAGCCAGGACAGGGCCTACCGAAATTCACCCCTCCACTTT
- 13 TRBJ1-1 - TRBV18 CASSGHVNTEAFF TGTGCCAGCTCAGGACACGTGAACACTGAAGCTTTCTTT
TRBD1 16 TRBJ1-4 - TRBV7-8 CASSSPGQGLSEKLFF TGTGCCAGCAGCTCACCGGGACAGGGGCTTAGTGAAAAACTGTTTTTT